This T cell receptor beta chain was observed in a study of blood T cells in healthy people across ages. Germline values: CDR1 SGDLS, CDR2 YYNGEE. The CDR3 runs 14 residues. The V and J ends lost 1 base and 2 bases respectively, with 8 bases between them. It was with a sample-barcoded 5' primer and a J-beta primer mix that a second PCR of roughly 7 to 12 cycles was run. All cDNA molecules were each tagged by a template-switch adaptor with 12 random nucleotides. TCRdb reanalysed the 5' RACE reads using MiXCR and keeps one entry per CDR3 protein. The table includes approximately 690,000 distinct CDR3 sequences, around two fifths detected once. This clonotype has a handful of counts.

The chain carries TRBV9 and TRBJ2-3; D not certain. This TCR derives from a man older than 75 in good health. Source material: blood. The CDR3 reads CASSVLQLTDTQYF. CDR3 DNA sequence: TGTGCCAGCAGCGTACTACAGCTCACAGATACGCAGTATTTT.